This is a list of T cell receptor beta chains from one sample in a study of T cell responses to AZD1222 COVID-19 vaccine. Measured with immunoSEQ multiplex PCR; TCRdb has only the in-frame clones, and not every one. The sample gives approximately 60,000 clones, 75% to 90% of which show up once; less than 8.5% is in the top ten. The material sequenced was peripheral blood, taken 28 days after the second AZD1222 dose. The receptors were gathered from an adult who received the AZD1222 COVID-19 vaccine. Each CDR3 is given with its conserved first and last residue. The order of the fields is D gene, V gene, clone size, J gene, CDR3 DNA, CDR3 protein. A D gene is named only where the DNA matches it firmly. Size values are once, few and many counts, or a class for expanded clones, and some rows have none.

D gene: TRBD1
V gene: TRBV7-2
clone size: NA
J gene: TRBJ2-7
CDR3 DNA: TGTGCCAGCAGCTTCGGGACAGAGATCTACGAGCAGTACTTC
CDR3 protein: CASSFGTEIYEQYF

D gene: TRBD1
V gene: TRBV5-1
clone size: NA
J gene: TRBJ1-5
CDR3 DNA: TGCGCCAGCAGCTTGGCGCCAGGGGGAGGCCAGCCCCAGCATTTT
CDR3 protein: CASSLAPGGGQPQHF

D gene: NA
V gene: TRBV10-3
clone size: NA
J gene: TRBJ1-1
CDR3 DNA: TGTGCCATCAGCTCAGAGACCCCTGAAGCTTTCTTT
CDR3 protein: CAISSETPEAFF

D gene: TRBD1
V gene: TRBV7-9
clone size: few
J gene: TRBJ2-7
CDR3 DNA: TGTGCCAGCAGCGGCGGGACAGGGGCTTCCTACGAGCAGTACTTC
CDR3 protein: CASSGGTGASYEQYF

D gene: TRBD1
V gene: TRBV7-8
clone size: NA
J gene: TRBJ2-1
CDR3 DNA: TGTGCCAGCAGCTTCCGGACAGGGAGCAATGAGCAGTTCTTC
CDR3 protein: CASSFRTGSNEQFF

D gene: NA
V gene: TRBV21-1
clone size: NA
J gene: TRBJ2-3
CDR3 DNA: TGTGCCAGCAGCAGACCTAAGATTCGGCGGGAGGGGACAGATACGCAGTATTTT
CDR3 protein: CASSRPKIRREGTDTQYF

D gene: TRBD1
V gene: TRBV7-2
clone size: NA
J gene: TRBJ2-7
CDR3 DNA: TGTGCCAGCAGCCGGGACAGGGGCCGCTGGTTATACGAGCAGTACTTC
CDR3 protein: CASSRDRGRWLYEQYF

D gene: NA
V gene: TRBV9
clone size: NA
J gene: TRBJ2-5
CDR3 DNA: TGTGCCAGCAGCGAGGGGTTAGAGACCCAGTACTTC
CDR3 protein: CASSEGLETQYF

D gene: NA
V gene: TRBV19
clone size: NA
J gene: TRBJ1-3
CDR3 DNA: TGTGCCAGTAGGTCAGGCCACTCTGGAAACACCATATATTTT
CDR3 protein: CASRSGHSGNTIYF

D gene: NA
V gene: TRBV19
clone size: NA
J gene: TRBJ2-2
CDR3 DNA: TGTGCCAGTAGTATGGCGAGCAGGAACACCGGGGAGCTGTTTTTT
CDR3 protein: CASSMASRNTGELFF

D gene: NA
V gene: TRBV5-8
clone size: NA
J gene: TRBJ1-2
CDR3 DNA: TGTGCCAGCACTTCAGGGTCGGGGGCTGGCTACACCTTC
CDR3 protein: CASTSGSGAGYTF

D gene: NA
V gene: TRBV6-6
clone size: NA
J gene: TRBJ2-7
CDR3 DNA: TGTGCCAGCAGTTCTCCAGGTATGGCAGATTCCTACGAGCAGTACTTC
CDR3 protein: CASSSPGMADSYEQYF

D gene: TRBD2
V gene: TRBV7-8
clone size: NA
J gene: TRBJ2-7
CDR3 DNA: TGTGCCAGCAGCTTAGGCGGGGGGTTAAGCTCCTACGAGCAGTACTTC
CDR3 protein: CASSLGGGLSSYEQYF

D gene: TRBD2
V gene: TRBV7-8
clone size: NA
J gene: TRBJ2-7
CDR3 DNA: TGTGCCAGCCGCGCCGGGACTAGCGGGCACGAGCAGTACTTC
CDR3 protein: CASRAGTSGHEQYF

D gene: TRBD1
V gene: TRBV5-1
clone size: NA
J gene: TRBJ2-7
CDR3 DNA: TGCGCCAGCAGCTTGACAGGGGGCTTCTACGAGCAGTACTTC
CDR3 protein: CASSLTGGFYEQYF